This TCR beta chain was obtained from a study of shared T cell receptors in the human thymus. The sample holds one count of this clone. Profiling relied on immunoSEQ multiplex PCR, and the TCRdb table lists in-frame clones only, not all of them. The sample shows hundreds of thousands of clones, 85% to 90% of them seen only once. Trimming removed 4 bases from V and 7 bases from J; junction bases left unmatched: 9. There are 16 residues in the CDR3. Germline CDR1 is SGHRS and CDR2 is YFSETQ. This sample also belongs to another study, concerning human thymus T cells.

This TCR was sampled from a boy younger than two with a congenital heart defect. The specimen sequenced was thymocytes. The chain recombines TRBV5-1 with TRBJ2-5, with 14 positions matching TRBD2. The CDR3 DNA follows: TGCGCCAGCAGCCCAAAAGGGACTAGCGGGAGTTGGACCCAGTACTTC. Protein sequence: CASSPKGTSGSWTQYF. Variable domain in full (rest from reference TRBV5-1 and TRBJ2-5): KAGVTQTPRYLIKTRGQQVTLSCSPISGHRSVSWYQQTPGQGLQFLFEYFSETQRNKGNFPGRFSGRQFSNSRSEMNVSTLELGDSALYLCASSPKGTSGSWTQYFGPGTRLLVL.